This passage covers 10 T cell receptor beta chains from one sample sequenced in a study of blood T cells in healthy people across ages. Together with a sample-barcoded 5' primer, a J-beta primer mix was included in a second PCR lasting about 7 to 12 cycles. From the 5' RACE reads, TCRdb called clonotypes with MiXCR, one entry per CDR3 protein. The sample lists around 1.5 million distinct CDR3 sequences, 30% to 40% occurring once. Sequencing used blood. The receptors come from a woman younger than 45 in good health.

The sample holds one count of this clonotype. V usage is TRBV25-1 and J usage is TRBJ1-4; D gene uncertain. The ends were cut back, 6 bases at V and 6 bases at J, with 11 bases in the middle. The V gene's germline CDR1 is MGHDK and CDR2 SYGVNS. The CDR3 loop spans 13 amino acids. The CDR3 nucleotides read TGTGCCAGCAGGAGCACTAGGGATGAAAAACTGTTTTTT. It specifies CASRSTRDEKLFF.

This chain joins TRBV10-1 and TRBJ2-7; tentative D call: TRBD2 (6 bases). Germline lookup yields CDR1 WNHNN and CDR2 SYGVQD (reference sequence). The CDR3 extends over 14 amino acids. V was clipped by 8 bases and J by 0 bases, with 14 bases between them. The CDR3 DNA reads TGCGCCAGCGCGCCGGGGGATTACTCCTACGAGCAGTACTTC. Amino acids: CASAPGDYSYEQYF.

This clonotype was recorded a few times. The CDR3 spells CSAVNTLADTQYF. The DNA of the CDR3 is TGCAGTGCCGTCAACACGCTGGCAGATACGCAGTATTTT. This rearrangement joins TRBV20-1 to TRBJ2-3; no definite D call. Trimming left V 6 bases short and J 4 bases short, with 14 bases between. From germline, CDR1 is DFQATT and CDR2 SNEGSKA (reference sequence). The CDR3 runs to 13 residues.

The CDR3 reads CSAGRPAVRPDDSPLHF. The CDR3 DNA sequence: TGCAGTGCTGGGAGGCCGGCGGTCCGTCCCGATGATTCACCCCTCCACTTT. The chain has TRBV20-1 and TRBJ1-6, with D unresolved. The V and J ends lost 5 bases and 8 bases respectively, with 25 bases between them. There are 17 residues in the CDR3. CDR1 and CDR2 from the germline V gene are DFQATT and SNEGSKA (reference sequence).

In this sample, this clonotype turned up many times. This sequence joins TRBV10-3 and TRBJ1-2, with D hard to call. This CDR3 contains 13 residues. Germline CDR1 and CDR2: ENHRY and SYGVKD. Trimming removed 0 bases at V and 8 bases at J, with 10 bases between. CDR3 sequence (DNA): TGTGCCATCAGTGAGTCCCAGAGGGAAGGCTACACCTTC. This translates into CAISESQREGYTF.

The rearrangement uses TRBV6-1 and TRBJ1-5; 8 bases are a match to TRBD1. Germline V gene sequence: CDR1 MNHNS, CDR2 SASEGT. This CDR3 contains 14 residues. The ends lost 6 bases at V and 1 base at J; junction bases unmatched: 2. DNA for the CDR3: TGTGCCAGCAGGAACAGGGGGAGCAATCAGCCCCAGCATTTT. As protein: CASRNRGSNQPQHF.

DNA for the CDR3: TGTGCCAGCAGCGCAAAGGGTCAGCCCCAGCATTTT. Residues: CASSAKGQPQHF. The chain employs TRBV7-9 and TRBJ1-5; D not resolved. The V end lost 5 bases, the J end lost 6 bases, and 8 bases lay between the germline ends. This CDR3 region has 12 residues. The germline V gene encodes CDR1 SEHNR and CDR2 FQNEAQ (reference sequence).

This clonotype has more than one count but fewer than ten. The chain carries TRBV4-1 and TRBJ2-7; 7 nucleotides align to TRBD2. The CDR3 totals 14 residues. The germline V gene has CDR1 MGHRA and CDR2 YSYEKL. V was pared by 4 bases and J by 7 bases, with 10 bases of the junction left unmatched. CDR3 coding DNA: TGCGCCAGCAGCCCTTCGCGGGAGTCGCGGGAGCAGTACTTC. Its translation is CASSPSRESREQYF.

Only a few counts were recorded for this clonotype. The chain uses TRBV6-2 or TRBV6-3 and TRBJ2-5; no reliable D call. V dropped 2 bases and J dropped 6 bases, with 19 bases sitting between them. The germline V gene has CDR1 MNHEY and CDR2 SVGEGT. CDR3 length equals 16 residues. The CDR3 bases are TGTGCCAGCAGTTACCAAGTTAGGACGGGTGAGAAGACCCAGTACTTC. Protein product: CASSYQVRTGEKTQYF.

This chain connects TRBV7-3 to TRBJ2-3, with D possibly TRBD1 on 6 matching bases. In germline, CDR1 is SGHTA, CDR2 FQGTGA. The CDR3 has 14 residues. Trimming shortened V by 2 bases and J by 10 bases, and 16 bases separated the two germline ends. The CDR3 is CASSLAPSEGAQYF. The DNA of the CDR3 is TGTGCCAGCAGCTTAGCCCCCAGCGAGGGGGCGCAGTATTTT. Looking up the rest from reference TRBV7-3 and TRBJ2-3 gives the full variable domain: GAGVSQTPSNKVTEKGKYVELRCDPISGHTALYWYRQSLGQGPEFLIYFQGTGAADDSGLPNDRFFAVRPEGSVSTLKIQRTERGDSAVYLCASSLAPSEGAQYFGPGTRLTVL.